A single sample gave rise to the 7 T cell receptor beta chains below, sequenced in a study of blood T cell repertoires in COVID-19. Sequenced by immunoSEQ multiplex PCR; TCRdb stores in-frame clones only, minus some. Seen here are approximately 250,000 clones, 75% to 90% observed once, and the top ten hold 10% to 13%. The sequenced sample consisted of peripheral blood. These receptors came from a woman aged 70-85 years with COVID-19, enrolled during active disease.

V usage is TRBV15 and J usage is TRBJ2-2; tentative D call: TRBD2 (6 bases). This CDR3 region has 14 residues. V was cut by 0 bases and J by 11 bases, with 13 bases left in between. Looked up from germline, CDR1 is LNHNV and CDR2 is YYDKDF (reference sequence). CDR3 protein: CATSRDVRGIELFF. As DNA, the CDR3 is TGTGCCACCAGCAGAGATGTTCGGGGGATCGAGCTGTTTTTT.

The chain has TRBV10-3 and TRBJ1-3; TRBD1 matches at 10 bases. The CDR3 sequence is 15 residues long. Germline CDR1 and CDR2: ENHRY and SYGVKD. Germline trimming cut 10 bases from V and 5 bases from J; bases unmatched to any gene: 11. The CDR3, as DNA: TGTGCCAATCGACAGGGGGCAGACCCTAGAAACACCATATATTTT. This encodes CANRQGADPRNTIYF.

This clone has a single count. This chain connects TRBV30 to TRBJ1-4; no clear D. This CDR3 is built from 17 residues. V lost 3 bases and J lost 0, with 17 bases in between. Germline V gene lookup returns CDR1 GTSNPN and CDR2 SVGIG (reference sequence). The CDR3 DNA reads TGTGCCTGGAGCCCAGGATCGCCAGCTACAACTAATGAAAAACTGTTTTTT. Amino acids: CAWSPGSPATTNEKLFF.

This clone was counted once. The CDR3 protein is CASSPWDRVTEAFF. Here the CDR3 DNA reads TGTGCCAGCAGCCCGTGGGACAGGGTCACTGAAGCTTTCTTT. The J gene is TRBJ1-1, the V gene TRBV11-2; 9 bases align to TRBD1. The CDR3 length is 14 residues. V dropped 5 bases and J dropped 4; count of bases not matched to a gene: 5. Germline CDR1 and CDR2: SGHAT and FQNNGV. The whole variable domain, filled in from reference TRBV11-2 and TRBJ1-1, reads EAGVAQSPRYKIIEKRQSVAFWCNPISGHATLYWYQQILGQGPKLLIQFQNNGVVDDSQLPKDRFSAERLKGVDSTLKIQPAKLEDSAVYLCASSPWDRVTEAFFGQGTRLTVV.

CDR3 coding DNA: TGTGCCAGCAGCGTAGGCCGGGACAGCCTCATTAGCGAGCAGTACTTC. This codes for CASSVGRDSLISEQYF. The chain links TRBV7-3 to TRBJ2-7; 7 bases align to TRBD1. The J segment lost 6 bases and the V segment lost 5 bases, leaving 16 bases of the junction unmatched. This CDR3 region has 16 residues. CDR1 is SGHTA and CDR2 is FQGTGA in the germline V gene.

The chain joins TRBV20-1 to TRBJ1-4, with D perhaps matching TRBD1 (5 bases). Per the germline V gene, CDR1 is DFQATT and CDR2 is SNEGSKA (reference sequence). CDR3 length: 12 amino acids. Trimming pared 3 bases from V and 14 bases from J, leaving 16 bases between. This CDR3 reads CSASRADTWLFF. CDR3 bases: TGCAGTGCTAGTAGGGCGGACACATGGCTGTTTTTT.

V gene TRBV29-1 combines with J gene TRBJ1-2; 7 bases map to TRBD1. CDR3 length: 10 residues. Per germline, CDR1 SQVTM and CDR2 ANQGSEA. Trimming took 7 bases from V and 8 from J; bases not matched to a gene: 4. The CDR3 DNA sequence: TGCAGCGACGACAGGGACGGCTACACCTTC. As protein: CSDDRDGYTF.